The 18 T cell receptor beta chains given below trace back to one sample, sequenced in a study of vaccination and CD4 T cells after COVID-19. Indicated treatment: roughly nine-day PBMC culture with coronavirus spike peptide pools or control peptides (ViraFEST assay). An Oncomine TCR Beta short-read assay was used to sequence the DNA from cultured CD4+ T cells. TCRdb independently ran MiXCR on the PCR reads; one entry per CDR3 protein. The sample shows about 15,000 distinct CDR3 sequences, around 52% of them seen only once. Their antigen targets remain unknown. Sequenced: CD4+ T cells from blood, cultured in vitro. The receptors shown here come from a human donor who had recovered from COVID-19.

There are a few counts of this clonotype. This chain uses TRBV24-1 with TRBJ2-5, with 7 positions matching TRBD2. After removal of 4 bases from V and 5 bases from J, the junction contained 12 bases not matched to a gene. From germline, CDR1 is KGHDR and CDR2 SFDVKD. The CDR3 extends over 16 amino acids. The CDR3: CATSDSIAGGQETQYF. DNA for the CDR3: TGTGCCACCAGTGACTCAATAGCGGGTGGGCAGGAGACCCAGTACTTC.

The genes are TRBV6-1 and TRBJ2-7; the match to TRBD1 covers 11 bases. The length of the CDR3 is 14 residues. Trimming cost V 7 bases and J 7 bases; bases outside gene matches: 9. The V gene's germline CDR1 is MNHNS and CDR2 SASEGT. The CDR3 protein is CASTTGQGAREQYF. The CDR3 coding sequence is TGTGCCAGCACCACTGGACAGGGGGCGAGGGAGCAGTACTTC.

The chain links TRBV7-9 to TRBJ2-7, with D possibly being TRBD2 (6 bases). V lost 5 bases and J lost 4, with 9 bases in between. This CDR3 is 12 amino acids long. The germline gives CDR1 SEHNR, CDR2 FQNEAQ (reference sequence). CDR3 residues: CASSQAGYEQYF. CDR3 DNA sequence: TGTGCCAGCAGCCAAGCGGGTTACGAGCAGTACTTC.

This rearrangement joins TRBV24-1 to TRBJ1-5, with unresolved D. The CDR3 loop spans 14 amino acids. Trimming took 2 bases from V and 3 from J, leaving 7 bases between them. Germline V lookup: CDR1 KGHDR, CDR2 SFDVKD. This CDR3 reads CATSDSWFNQPQHF. The CDR3 DNA sequence: TGTGCCACCAGTGATTCTTGGTTCAATCAGCCCCAGCATTTT.

This chain uses TRBV6-1 with TRBJ1-1, with TRBD1 as a possible D gene (5 bases). Germline V gene sequence: CDR1 MNHNS, CDR2 SASEGT. V lost 3 bases and J 4 bases, leaving 12 bases between the germline ends. The CDR3 extends over 14 amino acids. The DNA of the CDR3 is TGTGCCAGCAGTGATGGGACGGATGTCACTGAAGCTTTCTTT. Translation gives CASSDGTDVTEAFF.

This clonotype was found once. The chain links TRBV3-1 to TRBJ1-5; tentative D call: TRBD1 (6 bases). Trimming shortened V by 0 bases and J by 5 bases, and 11 bases separated the two germline ends. The CDR3 extends over 15 amino acids. CDR1 is LGHDT and CDR2 is YNNKEL in the germline V gene (reference sequence). CDR3 DNA: TGTGCCAGCAGCCAAGATATGGACAGCTATCAGCCCCAGCATTTT. Protein product: CASSQDMDSYQPQHF.

The chain couples TRBV20-1 to TRBJ2-3; D gene ambiguous. Germline V CDR1 and CDR2: DFQATT, SNEGSKA (reference sequence). This CDR3 is 14 amino acids long. Trimming shortened V by 2 bases and J by 2 bases, and 11 bases separated the two germline ends. The CDR3 DNA is TGCAGTGCTAGACGGGCGGTACTCACAGATACGCAGTATTTT. Its translation: CSARRAVLTDTQYF.

This clonotype occurred once. The chain has TRBV28 and TRBJ2-3; 13 positions agree with TRBD2. The CDR3 covers 15 residues. J was trimmed by 4 bases and V by 5 bases; bases with no gene match: 3. Germline V lookup: CDR1 MDHEN, CDR2 SYDVKM. The CDR3 DNA sequence: TGTGCCAGCAGTGGGACTAGCGGGGCCGCAGATACGCAGTATTTT. It yields the protein CASSGTSGAADTQYF.

This clonotype has just a few counts. DNA of the CDR3: TGTGCCAGCAGTGGGACAGGGGGTAGCTATGGCTACACCTTC. It codes for CASSGTGGSYGYTF. V gene TRBV6-1 combines with J gene TRBJ1-2; 10 bases match TRBD1. The CDR3 extends over 14 amino acids. V dropped 4 bases and J dropped 4; count of bases not matched to a gene: 3. Germline V lookup: CDR1 MNHNS, CDR2 SASEGT.

The chain employs TRBV20-1 and TRBJ2-5; 10 nucleotides align to TRBD2. The germline V gene has CDR1 DFQATT and CDR2 SNEGSKA (reference sequence). The CDR3 is 18 amino acids. Unmatched junction bases numbered 15, after V lost 3 bases and J lost 2 bases. DNA of the CDR3: TGCAGTGCTAGTGGGGTGAGCGGGAGGGCCATGACTCAAGAGACCCAGTACTTC. Encoded protein: CSASGVSGRAMTQETQYF.

The rearrangement uses TRBV7-6 and TRBJ2-2; D tentatively fits TRBD1 or TRBD2 (5 bases each). V was cut by 1 base and J by 7 bases, with 16 bases left in between. Germline CDR1 and CDR2: SGHVS and FNYEAQ. This CDR3 spans 16 amino acids. The chain's CDR3 is CASSLGARWDGGELFF. For the CDR3, the DNA is TGTGCCAGCAGCTTAGGTGCAAGGTGGGACGGCGGGGAGCTGTTTTTT.

CDR3 sequence (DNA): TGCAGCGTCCGTGGCGCCAGCCTCATGAACACTGAAGCTTTCTTT. It yields the protein CSVRGASLMNTEAFF. The chain is built from TRBV29-1 and TRBJ1-1; no reliable D call. The CDR3 sequence is 15 residues long. The V end was cut by 6 bases, the J end by 0 bases, with 17 bases between. Per germline, CDR1 SQVTM and CDR2 ANQGSEA.

This chain links TRBV9 with TRBJ2-7; no firm D call. Between the trimmed V and J ends, which lost 0 bases and 8 bases, there was a span of 12 bases. There are 13 residues in the CDR3. Germline V gene lookup returns CDR1 SGDLS and CDR2 YYNGEE. The CDR3 nucleotides are TGTGCCAGCAGCGTAGGTGGCTTCACCCAGCAGTACTTC. Protein sequence: CASSVGGFTQQYF. The variable domain in full, completed from reference TRBV9 and TRBJ2-7, reads DSGVTQTPKHLITATGQRVTLRCSPRSGDLSVYWYQQSLDQGLQFLIQYYNGEERAKGNILERFSAQQFPDLHSELNLSSLELGDSALYFCASSVGGFTQQYFGPGTRLTVT.

This chain links TRBV20-1 with TRBJ2-5; 9 bases agree with TRBD2. Germline values: CDR1 DFQATT, CDR2 SNEGSKA (reference sequence). Trimming removed 5 bases from V and 1 base from J; junction bases left unmatched: 8. The CDR3 has 15 residues. The CDR3 nucleotides are TGCAGTGCTGGAGGACTAGCGTCCGCCCAAGAGACCCAGTACTTC. Its protein product is CSAGGLASAQETQYF.

This chain uses TRBV29-1 with TRBJ2-5; TRBD2 aligns across 12 bases. The CDR3 covers 17 residues. V gave up 1 base and J gave up 9 bases; unmatched junction bases: 15. Germline V gene data show CDR1 as SQVTM and CDR2 as ANQGSEA. The CDR3, as DNA: TGCAGCGTTGAAGGTATAGGCCTAGCGGGAGGGAGAGCGGCCCAGTACTTC. Encoded protein: CSVEGIGLAGGRAAQYF.

This chain links TRBV7-3 with TRBJ2-3; D may be TRBD2 (8 bases). The V gene's germline CDR1 is SGHTA and CDR2 FQGTGA. Trimming removed 5 bases from V and 10 bases from J, with 16 bases in between. The CDR3 contains 13 residues. CDR3 protein: CASSTGAAGAQYF. CDR3 sequence (DNA): TGTGCCAGCAGCACAGGGGCAGCGGGAGCGCAGTATTTT.

This clonotype was counted a few times. The chain couples TRBV20-1 to TRBJ1-5, with D unresolved. Germline loops: CDR1 DFQATT, CDR2 SNEGSKA (reference sequence). Trimming cost V 1 base and J 6 bases, with 10 bases left between them. CDR3 length: 13 residues. CDR3 nucleotide sequence: TGCAGTGCTAGAGGGTCAGAGGCTCAGCCCCAGCATTTT. This codes for CSARGSEAQPQHF.

The CDR3 is CASSQASNTEAFF. CDR3 sequence (DNA): TGTGCCAGCAGCCAAGCGTCGAACACTGAAGCTTTCTTT. The chain carries TRBV7-3 and TRBJ1-1, with D hard to call. This CDR3 is 13 amino acids long. Looked up from germline, CDR1 is SGHTA and CDR2 is FQGTGA. With 5 bases removed from V and 1 base from J, the gap between germline ends came to 8 bases.